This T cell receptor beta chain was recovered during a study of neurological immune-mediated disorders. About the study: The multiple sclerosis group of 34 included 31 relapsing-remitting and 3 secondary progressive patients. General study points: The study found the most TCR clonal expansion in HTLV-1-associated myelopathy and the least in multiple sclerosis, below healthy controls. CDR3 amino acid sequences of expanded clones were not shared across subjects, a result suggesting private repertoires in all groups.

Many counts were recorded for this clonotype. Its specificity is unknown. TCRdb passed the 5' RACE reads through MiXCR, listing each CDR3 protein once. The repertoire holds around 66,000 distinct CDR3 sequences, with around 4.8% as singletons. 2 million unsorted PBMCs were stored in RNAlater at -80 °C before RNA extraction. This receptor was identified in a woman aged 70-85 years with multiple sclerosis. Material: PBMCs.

The CDR3 region is CSARGQPGGGYTF. The CDR3 DNA sequence: TGCAGTGCTAGAGGACAGCCCGGCGGAGGCTACACCTTC. V usage is TRBV20-1 and J usage is TRBJ1-2; tentative D call: TRBD1 (5 bases). The CDR3 is made up of 13 amino acids. Looked up from germline, CDR1 is DFQATT and CDR2 is SNEGSKA (reference sequence). The V end was cut by 1 base, the J end by 8 bases, with 14 bases between.